These 30 T cell receptor beta chains share one sample of origin, sequenced in a study of blood T cell repertoires in COVID-19. The table came from immunoSEQ multiplex PCR; TCRdb's copy has only in-frame clones and leaves some out. The sample carries about 86,000 clones, over 70% recorded once. Input material: peripheral blood. The receptors were gathered from a woman of 80 years or more with active or convalescent COVID-19.

V usage is TRBV9 and J usage is TRBJ2-3, with D possibly TRBD2 on 5 matching bases. Germline lookup yields CDR1 SGDLS and CDR2 YYNGEE. V shed 2 bases and J shed 3 bases, with 13 bases lying between them. This CDR3 region has 15 residues. The CDR3 sequence is CASSVGSFETDTQYF. The DNA for the CDR3 is TGTGCCAGCAGCGTGGGGAGCTTTGAAACAGATACGCAGTATTTT.

The CDR3 reads CASRGQWDQPQHF. In nucleotides, the CDR3 is TGTGCCAGCAGAGGACAGTGGGATCAGCCCCAGCATTTT. This chain links TRBV2 with TRBJ1-5, with D perhaps TRBD1 (6 bases). The ends were cut back, 6 bases at V and 5 bases at J, with 11 bases in the middle. CDR1 is SNHLY and CDR2 is FYNNEI in the germline V gene. This CDR3 spans 13 amino acids.

The J gene is TRBJ2-2, the V gene TRBV6-1; possibly TRBD1 for D (5 bases). Germline CDR1 MNHNS, CDR2 SASEGT. V was shortened by 2 bases and J by 6 bases, with 10 bases between the two germline ends. The CDR3 runs to 14 residues. The DNA for the CDR3 is TGTGCCAGCAGTGAAATTTTGACAGCCGGGGAGCTGTTTTTT. Translated, it gives CASSEILTAGELFF.

The genes are TRBV7-6 and TRBJ2-4; TRBD1 aligns across 7 bases. The CDR3 is 15 residues long. Trimming removed 2 bases from V and 1 base from J; junction bases left unmatched: 2. The V gene's germline CDR1 is SGHVS and CDR2 FNYEAQ. The CDR3 bases are TGTGCCAGCAGCTTACCGGACAGGGCCAAAAACATTCAGTACTTC. The encoded protein is CASSLPDRAKNIQYF.

The J gene is TRBJ1-1, the V gene TRBV19; D ambiguous. The CDR3 is 14 amino acids. CDR1 LNHDA and CDR2 SQIVND come from the germline V gene (reference sequence). The V end was cut by 7 bases, the J end by 4 bases, with 16 bases between. In nucleotides, the CDR3 is TGTGCCAGTACCAGGAACCCTGGTTTCACTGAAGCTTTCTTT. Translating gives CASTRNPGFTEAFF.

The genes are TRBV19 and TRBJ1-5; the D gene is possibly TRBD1 (6 bases). CDR1 and CDR2 from the germline V gene are LNHDA and SQIVND (reference sequence). The V and J ends lost 8 bases and 3 bases respectively, with 17 bases between them. This CDR3 is built from 15 residues. The CDR3 sequence is CASGTGQIPNQPQHF. The CDR3 region has the DNA TGTGCCAGTGGCACCGGACAGATCCCCAATCAGCCCCAGCATTTT.

The chain recombines TRBV2 with TRBJ2-3, with TRBD2 identical over 16 bases. The germline gives CDR1 SNHLY, CDR2 FYNNEI. Losses at the gene ends were 3 bases for V and 1 base for J; bases not matched to a gene: 7. The CDR3 has 19 residues. CDR3 protein: CASSEGTSGGDLGTDTQYF. The DNA of the CDR3 is TGTGCCAGCAGTGAGGGGACTAGCGGGGGGGATCTGGGCACAGATACGCAGTATTTT. Complete variable domain (other parts from reference TRBV2 and TRBJ2-3): EPEVTQTPSHQVTQMGQEVILRCVPISNHLYFYWYRQILGQKVEFLVSFYNNEISEKSEIFDDQFSVERPDGSNFTLKIRSTKLEDSAMYFCASSEGTSGGDLGTDTQYFGPGTRLTVL.

The chain has TRBV28 and TRBJ2-3, with a weak D call TRBD2 (5 bases). CDR1 MDHEN and CDR2 SYDVKM come from the germline V gene. The length of the CDR3 is 18 residues. V lost 6 bases and J 2 bases, leaving 24 bases between the germline ends. The CDR3 DNA sequence: TGTGCCAGCAGCCCCCCGGGGATGGCGGGCAGCGCCACAGATACGCAGTATTTT. Amino acids: CASSPPGMAGSATDTQYF.

The J gene is TRBJ1-5, the V gene TRBV2, with D tentatively TRBD1 (6 bases). The germline gives CDR1 SNHLY, CDR2 FYNNEI. Deletions cut 3 bases from V and 8 bases from J, with 14 bases between. The CDR3 runs 14 residues. The CDR3 region is CASSEQGPIEPQHF. CDR3 DNA: TGTGCCAGCAGTGAGCAGGGGCCGATTGAGCCCCAGCATTTT. Combining the CDR3 with reference TRBV2 and TRBJ1-5 gives the whole variable domain EPEVTQTPSHQVTQMGQEVILRCVPISNHLYFYWYRQILGQKVEFLVSFYNNEISEKSEIFDDQFSVERPDGSNFTLKIRSTKLEDSAMYFCASSEQGPIEPQHFGDGTRLSIL.

The rearrangement uses TRBV6-2 or TRBV6-3 and TRBJ2-2; 9 nucleotides align to TRBD2. The length of the CDR3 is 18 residues. V trimming: 2 bases; J trimming: 2 bases; junction bases outside the gene matches: 9. CDR1 and CDR2 (germline): MNHEY, SVGEGT. The DNA of the CDR3 is TGTGCCAGCAGTTACAGCCCGCGGACTAGCGTTAACACCGGGGAGCTGTTTTTT. It encodes CASSYSPRTSVNTGELFF.

This chain uses TRBV3-1 (or the pseudogene TRBV3-2) with TRBJ2-5; 7 bases are shared with TRBD2. Unmatched junction bases numbered 0, after V lost 1 base and J lost 4 bases. This CDR3 spans 13 amino acids. Germline CDR1 LGHDT, CDR2 YNNKEL (reference sequence). The DNA of the CDR3 is TGTGCCAGCAGCCAAGCGGGGGGAGAGACCCAGTACTTC. Protein sequence: CASSQAGGETQYF.

The chain links TRBV19 to TRBJ1-5; 7 positions agree with TRBD1. J was trimmed by 2 bases and V by 4 bases; bases with no gene match: 5. Germline V lookup: CDR1 LNHDA, CDR2 SQIVND (reference sequence). This CDR3 is 15 amino acids long. CDR3 nucleotide sequence: TGTGCCAGTAGTAGACAGGGTATGGGCAATCAGCCCCAGCATTTT. The encoded protein is CASSRQGMGNQPQHF.

The genes are TRBV2 and TRBJ1-3; D unclear. Germline V CDR1 and CDR2: SNHLY, FYNNEI. V was clipped by 8 bases and J by 1 base, with 12 bases between them. CDR3 size: 14 residues. CDR3 sequence: CASEGGFSGNTIYF. CDR3 DNA sequence: TGTGCCAGCGAAGGCGGTTTTTCTGGAAACACCATATATTTT.

The chain is built from TRBV6-5 and TRBJ1-1; 11 bases agree with TRBD1. V lost 7 bases, J lost 4 bases, and 8 bases stayed unmatched. The CDR3 length is 15 residues. Germline V gene lookup returns CDR1 MNHEY and CDR2 SVGAGI. CDR3 DNA sequence: TGTGCCAGCAAGGGGACAGGGGGATTTGGCACTGAAGCTTTCTTT. This translates into CASKGTGGFGTEAFF.

The V gene is TRBV10-1, the J gene TRBJ2-3; 7 bases are a match to TRBD2. CDR3 length equals 14 residues. V trimming: 0 bases; J trimming: 4 bases; junction bases outside the gene matches: 1. Per the germline V gene, CDR1 is WNHNN and CDR2 is SYGVQD (reference sequence). CDR3 protein: CASSESGRPDTQYF. The CDR3 DNA reads as TGCGCCAGCAGTGAGTCCGGGAGGCCAGATACGCAGTATTTT.

V and J are TRBV18 and TRBJ2-5; 8 bases fit TRBD1. CDR1 is KGHSH, CDR2 LQKENI, per germline. The J segment lost 1 base and the V segment lost 6 bases, leaving 1 base of the junction unmatched. The CDR3 runs to 13 residues. CDR3 loop: CASSTGGQETQYF. CDR3 DNA sequence: TGTGCCAGCTCCACAGGGGGCCAAGAGACCCAGTACTTC.

V gene TRBV19 combines with J gene TRBJ1-2; 9 bases agree with TRBD1. Germline values: CDR1 LNHDA, CDR2 SQIVND (reference sequence). CDR3 length: 16 amino acids. The J segment lost 2 bases and the V segment lost 2 bases, leaving 6 bases of the junction unmatched. The CDR3 spells CASSISGQGKNYGYTF. In DNA form, the CDR3 reads TGTGCCAGTAGTATAAGCGGACAGGGGAAAAACTATGGCTACACCTTC.

The CDR3: CSVSTGRRTEAFF. In DNA, the CDR3 is TGCAGCGTTTCCACAGGGAGACGCACTGAAGCTTTCTTT. The rearrangement links TRBV29-1 to TRBJ1-1; a possible D gene is TRBD1 (6 bases). Trimming left V 5 bases short and J 4 bases short, with 14 bases between. Germline V lookup: CDR1 SQVTM, CDR2 ANQGSEA. This CDR3 is built from 13 residues.

Comment on this clone: The sample contains more than one DNA sequence encoding this CDR3. This chain joins TRBV7-3 and TRBJ2-7; TRBD2 aligns across 9 bases. This CDR3 region has 14 residues. V shed 5 bases and J 2 bases; nucleotides not matched to a gene: 4. Germline V gene lookup returns CDR1 SGHTA and CDR2 FQGTGA. CDR3 sequence: CASSLAGGPYEQYF. CDR3 sequence (DNA): TGTGCCAGCAGCCTCGCGGGAGGGCCCTACGAGCAGTACTTC.

The chain has TRBV5-1 and TRBJ2-1; the match to TRBD2 covers 11 bases. V lost 4 bases, J lost 2 bases, and 8 bases stayed unmatched. The CDR3 runs 17 residues. The germline V gene has CDR1 SGHRS and CDR2 YFSETQ. In DNA form, the CDR3 reads TGCGCCAGCAGCCCTCTAGCGGGAGGAGTGGCCTACAATGAGCAGTTCTTC. Protein product: CASSPLAGGVAYNEQFF.

The chain uses TRBV5-4 and TRBJ2-5; D is possibly TRBD2 (5 bases). V dropped 4 bases and J dropped 5 bases, with 15 bases sitting between them. CDR1 and CDR2 (germline): SGHNT, YYREEE (reference sequence). This CDR3 is 14 amino acids long. The chain's CDR3 is CASSTPTTGETQYF. The CDR3 nucleotides are TGTGCCAGCAGCACCCCGACTACGGGGGAGACCCAGTACTTC.

The chain links TRBV5-1 to TRBJ2-7; TRBD1 matches 11 bases. The CDR3 is 17 amino acids. The V gene end was trimmed by 4 bases and the J gene end by 5 bases; junction bases not matched to a gene: 14. Germline values: CDR1 SGHRS, CDR2 YFSETQ. CDR3 DNA: TGCGCCAGCAGCCCCAACTCGGGGACAGGGGGTTTTAACGAGCAGTACTTC. This codes for CASSPNSGTGGFNEQYF.

The V gene is TRBV5-1, the J gene TRBJ2-7; a possible D gene is TRBD1 (6 bases). The CDR3 runs 15 residues. V lost 4 bases, J lost 7 bases, and 21 bases lay in between. Germline assignment: CDR1 SGHRS and CDR2 YFSETQ. CDR3 nucleotides: TGCGCCAGCAGCCCCCGCTGGGACACCCCGAGTGAGCAGTACTTC. Encoded protein: CASSPRWDTPSEQYF.

This clone was picked up one time. The rearrangement links TRBV28 to TRBJ1-2, with 9 bases identical to TRBD1. This CDR3 has 16 residues. Germline V lookup: CDR1 MDHEN, CDR2 SYDVKM. Germline trimming cut 6 bases from V and 2 bases from J; bases unmatched to any gene: 10. Here the CDR3 DNA reads TGTGCCAGCAGAACAGGGGGCGCAGAGGCAAACTATGGCTACACCTTC. Translation: CASRTGGAEANYGYTF.

This sequence joins TRBV3-1 (or the pseudogene TRBV3-2) and TRBJ1-1, with D tentatively TRBD1 (5 bases). V dropped 1 base and J dropped 1 base, with 10 bases sitting between them. This CDR3 is 15 amino acids long. Germline CDR1 reads LGHDT; CDR2 reads YNNKEL (reference sequence). CDR3 bases: TGTGCCAGCAGCCAAGGATTCGGACAGAACACTGAAGCTTTCTTT. Amino acids: CASSQGFGQNTEAFF.

This clone was seen just once. The rearrangement links TRBV9 to TRBJ1-1, with D possibly being TRBD1 (5 bases). The CDR3 is 14 amino acids. The V gene lost 0 bases and the J gene lost 5 bases, with 11 bases spanning the gap. Germline values: CDR1 SGDLS, CDR2 YYNGEE. As DNA, the CDR3 is TGTGCCAGCAGCGTAGCTGGGGAGGGGACTGAAGCTTTCTTT. As protein: CASSVAGEGTEAFF. The variable domain in full, with the rest retrieved from reference TRBV9 and TRBJ1-1, is DSGVTQTPKHLITATGQRVTLRCSPRSGDLSVYWYQQSLDQGLQFLIQYYNGEERAKGNILERFSAQQFPDLHSELNLSSLELGDSALYFCASSVAGEGTEAFFGQGTRLTVV.

The gene calls are TRBV6-2 or TRBV6-3 and TRBJ1-3; 10 nucleotides match TRBD1. The CDR3 extends over 21 amino acids. V shed 0 bases, J shed 0 bases, and the junction held 14 bases outside the gene matches. Germline-derived CDR1 and CDR2 are MNHEY and SVGEGT. CDR3 protein: CASSYSTGTGELWRSGNTIYF. The CDR3 nucleotides are TGTGCCAGCAGTTACTCGACCGGGACAGGGGAACTTTGGCGCTCTGGAAACACCATATATTTT.

This chain joins TRBV7-6 and TRBJ2-2, with TRBD1 matching 9 bases. The CDR3 contains 15 residues. CDR1 and CDR2 from the germline V gene are SGHVS and FNYEAQ. V gave up 5 bases and J gave up 5 bases; unmatched junction bases: 6. CDR3 DNA sequence: TGTGCCAGCAGCCCCCTACAGGGGGCGACCGGGGAGCTGTTTTTT. The encoded protein is CASSPLQGATGELFF.

The gene calls are TRBV20-1 and TRBJ2-3; TRBD2 matches at 8 bases. The trim removed 3 bases at V and 5 bases at J, leaving 10 bases unmatched. The CDR3 has 15 residues. CDR1 and CDR2 from the germline V gene are DFQATT and SNEGSKA (reference sequence). The CDR3 loop reads CSASRRRGDKDTQYF. The CDR3 DNA follows: TGCAGTGCTAGTCGACGGCGGGGGGATAAAGATACGCAGTATTTT.

This sequence joins TRBV18 and TRBJ2-1, with D perhaps matching TRBD1 (5 bases). Per germline, CDR1 KGHSH and CDR2 LQKENI. The CDR3 spans 16 residues. V lost 6 bases, J lost 3 bases, and 18 bases lay in between. The chain's CDR3 is CASSSGRVGNYNEQFF. CDR3 DNA: TGTGCCAGCTCGTCAGGGCGTGTAGGCAACTACAATGAGCAGTTCTTC.